This entry concerns a single TCR beta chain. The sample belongs to a study of cytomegalovirus exposure and HLA in healthy donors. TCRdb's copy holds only in-frame clones and misses some; the assay was immunoSEQ multiplex PCR. The sample yields about 260,000 clones, 90% seen once. Germline V gives CDR1 MNHEY, CDR2 SVGAGI. The CDR3 is 15 amino acids. The V segment lost 2 bases and the J segment 7 bases; nucleotides outside the gene matches: 3. This clonotype was obtained from a woman under 40 in good health and CMV-seronegative. This rearrangement joins TRBV6-5 to TRBJ2-2, with TRBD1 matching 11 bases. Material: PBMCs. Here the CDR3 reads CASSYGTGGIGELFF. DNA for the CDR3: TGTGCCAGCAGTTACGGGACAGGGGGAATCGGGGAGCTGTTTTTT.